A single sample is the source of the 14 T cell receptor beta chains below, sequenced in a study of T cell responses to AZD1222 COVID-19 vaccine. Here immunoSEQ multiplex PCR was the method, and the copy in TCRdb shows in-frame clones only, minus some. The sample contains around 65,000 clones, around 81% of which appear only once. The specimen comprised peripheral blood, sampled 28 days after the second AZD1222 dose. Every receptor here comes from an adult who received the AZD1222 COVID-19 vaccine.

The chain joins TRBV28 to TRBJ1-6; no definite D call. The CDR3 covers 12 residues. V was trimmed by 6 bases and J by 6 bases, leaving 6 bases between them. In germline, CDR1 is MDHEN, CDR2 SYDVKM. The CDR3 DNA sequence: TGTGCCAGCAGCATAAGTAATTCACCCCTCCACTTT. This translates into CASSISNSPLHF.

This clone appeared a single time. This chain links TRBV4-2 with TRBJ2-7; a possible D gene is TRBD2 (5 bases). Trimming cost V 0 bases and J 4 bases, with 19 bases left between them. CDR3 length: 17 amino acids. In germline, CDR1 is LGHNA, CDR2 YNFKEQ. CDR3 DNA: TGTGCCAGCAGCCAAGAGGAACACCGGGATCCCGGATACGAGCAGTACTTC. Amino acid sequence: CASSQEEHRDPGYEQYF.

This clone was counted a few times. The rearrangement joins TRBV6-2 or TRBV6-3 to TRBJ1-2; TRBD1 might be the D (5 bases). Trimming left V 2 bases short and J 3 bases short, with 7 bases between. CDR1 is MNHEY, CDR2 SVGEGT, per germline. The CDR3 loop spans 13 amino acids. In DNA form, the CDR3 reads TGTGCCAGCAGTTACAAAGGGGACTATGGCTACACCTTC. Protein product: CASSYKGDYGYTF.

The rearrangement links TRBV2 to TRBJ2-7; D call uncertain. The CDR3 is 10 residues long. Germline V gene sequence: CDR1 SNHLY, CDR2 FYNNEI. Trimming cost V 3 bases and J 3 bases, with 0 bases left between them. CDR3 region: CASSDYEQYF. Here the CDR3 DNA reads TGTGCCAGCAGTGACTACGAGCAGTACTTC.

This chain links TRBV5-6 with TRBJ2-1; possibly TRBD2 for D (7 bases). In germline, CDR1 is SGHDT, CDR2 YYEEEE. This CDR3 is built from 15 residues. Trimming removed 5 bases from V and 6 bases from J, with 18 bases in between. CDR3 amino acids: CASSPPGGTGNEQFF. The CDR3 DNA is TGTGCCAGCAGTCCCCCGGGGGGCACGGGCAATGAGCAGTTCTTC.

The chain carries TRBV18 and TRBJ1-5, with D tentatively TRBD1 (5 bases). The V and J ends lost 0 bases and 7 bases respectively, with 16 bases between them. Per the germline V gene, CDR1 is KGHSH and CDR2 is LQKENI. This CDR3 is 16 amino acids long. The CDR3 DNA is TGTGCCAGCTCACCACCGGGGCCAGGAATGCAGCAGCCCCAGCATTTT. Its translation is CASSPPGPGMQQPQHF. The variable domain in full, completed from reference TRBV18 and TRBJ1-5, reads NAGVMQNPRHLVRRRGQEARLRCSPMKGHSHVYWYRQLPEEGLKFMVYLQKENIIDESGMPKERFSAEFPKEGPSILRIQQVVRGDSAAYFCASSPPGPGMQQPQHFGDGTRLSIL.

This chain uses TRBV7-2 with TRBJ1-5, with 7 bases identical to TRBD1. After removal of 6 bases from V and 4 bases from J, the junction contained 3 bases not matched to a gene. Germline loops: CDR1 SGHTA, CDR2 FQGNSA. The CDR3 sequence is 13 residues long. CDR3 bases: TGTGCCAGCAGACGGGACAGAAATCAGCCCCAGCATTTT. Protein product: CASRRDRNQPQHF.

The chain carries TRBV18 and TRBJ2-5, with 8 bases fitting TRBD1. Germline assignment: CDR1 KGHSH and CDR2 LQKENI. Trimming took 0 bases from V and 5 from J; bases not matched to a gene: 5. The CDR3 has 15 residues. The CDR3, as DNA: TGTGCCAGCTCACCACCCGGACAGGGACGCGAGACCCAGTACTTC. It translates to CASSPPGQGRETQYF.

This clone was counted once. The genes are TRBV6-5 and TRBJ2-5; 12 bases match TRBD2. The CDR3 spans 15 residues. The ends lost 4 bases at V and 1 base at J; junction bases unmatched: 1. Per germline, CDR1 MNHEY and CDR2 SVGAGI. The CDR3 DNA follows: TGTGCCAGCAGTTCGACTAGCGGGGGCCAAGAGACCCAGTACTTC. This encodes CASSSTSGGQETQYF.

The rearrangement uses TRBV9 and TRBJ1-1, with 8 nucleotides matching TRBD1. CDR3 size: 17 residues. The V and J ends lost 0 bases and 5 bases, in that order; junction bases with no gene match: 12. Germline V CDR1 and CDR2: SGDLS, YYNGEE. Here the CDR3 DNA reads TGTGCCAGCAGCGTAGCGAGAGGGGACAGGATCGGTACTGAAGCTTTCTTT. It encodes CASSVARGDRIGTEAFF. Together with reference TRBV9 and TRBJ1-1, the CDR3 gives the full variable domain: DSGVTQTPKHLITATGQRVTLRCSPRSGDLSVYWYQQSLDQGLQFLIQYYNGEERAKGNILERFSAQQFPDLHSELNLSSLELGDSALYFCASSVARGDRIGTEAFFGQGTRLTVV.

This clone was seen only a few times. V usage is TRBV24-1 and J usage is TRBJ2-2, with 8 positions matching TRBD2. CDR3 length: 15 residues. The V and J ends lost 5 bases and 6 bases, in that order; junction bases with no gene match: 7. CDR1 and CDR2 from the germline V gene are KGHDR and SFDVKD. The CDR3 nucleotides are TGTGCCACCAGTGCGGGCGGGAGGTCGGCCGGGGAGCTGTTTTTT. It is translated as CATSAGGRSAGELFF.

The chain couples TRBV12-5 to TRBJ2-2; 11 nucleotides line up with TRBD2. The CDR3 loop spans 18 amino acids. CDR1 LGHNT and CDR2 FRNRAP come from the germline V gene. Trimming cost V 0 bases and J 4 bases; bases outside gene matches: 7. The CDR3: CASGLVNSGRARTGELFF. The CDR3 DNA reads as TGTGCTAGTGGTTTGGTAAATAGCGGGAGGGCCCGCACCGGGGAGCTGTTTTTT.

This clone has just one count. The chain combines TRBV28 with TRBJ1-3; perhaps TRBD1 as D (5 bases). CDR3 length: 16 residues. V shed 2 bases and J shed 0 bases, with 11 bases lying between them. Germline V CDR1 and CDR2: MDHEN, SYDVKM. CDR3 protein: CASSLPGRSSGNTIYF. Written as DNA, the CDR3 is TGTGCCAGCAGTTTACCAGGGAGAAGCTCTGGAAACACCATATATTTT.

The chain uses TRBV2 and TRBJ2-1; TRBD2 matches 8 bases. This CDR3 is 15 amino acids long. Trimming cost V 2 bases and J 5 bases; bases outside gene matches: 5. Per germline, CDR1 SNHLY and CDR2 FYNNEI. The CDR3 region is CASSELGLGNNEQFF. Here the CDR3 DNA reads TGTGCCAGCAGTGAATTGGGACTAGGCAACAATGAGCAGTTCTTC.